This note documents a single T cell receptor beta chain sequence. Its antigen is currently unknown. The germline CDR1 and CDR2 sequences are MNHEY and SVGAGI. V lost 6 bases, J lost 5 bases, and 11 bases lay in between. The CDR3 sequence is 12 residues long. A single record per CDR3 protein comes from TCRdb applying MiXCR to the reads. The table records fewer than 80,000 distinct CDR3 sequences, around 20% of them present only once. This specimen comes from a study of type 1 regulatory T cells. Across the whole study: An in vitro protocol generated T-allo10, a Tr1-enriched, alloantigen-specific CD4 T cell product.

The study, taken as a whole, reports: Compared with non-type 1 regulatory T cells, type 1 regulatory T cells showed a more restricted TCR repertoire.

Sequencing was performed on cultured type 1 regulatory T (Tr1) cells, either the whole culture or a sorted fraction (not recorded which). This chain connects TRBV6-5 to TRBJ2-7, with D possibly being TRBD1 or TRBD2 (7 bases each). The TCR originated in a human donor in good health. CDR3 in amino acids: CASRGGGDEQYF. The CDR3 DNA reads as TGTGCCAGCAGGGGAGGGGGCGACGAGCAGTACTTC.